This T cell receptor beta chain was documented in a study of cytotoxic CD8 clonotypes in ibrutinib-treated CLL. For the study at large: Response sampling took place at median roughly twelve months of treatment, range 6 to 36. The study's findings and limits: Clonality rose at ibrutinib response, held steady in sustained remission, and fell toward baseline at progression.

A remark on this clone: No antigen is known for it.

The planned depth of sequencing spanned 1 in 200,000 to 1 in 1 million T cells. The repertoire was sequenced with immunoSEQ multiplex PCR; TCRdb's copy has only in-frame clones and lacks some. In the table there are around 26,000 clones, 65% to 80% of which are singletons. Looked up from germline, CDR1 is SGDLS and CDR2 is YYNGEE. This CDR3 has 14 residues. With 3 bases removed from V and 8 bases from J, the gap between germline ends came to 15 bases. The V call is TRBV9, the J call TRBJ2-1, with a possible D match to TRBD1 (6 bases). This specimen was PBMCs, taken after 12 months of ibrutinib treatment. The source of this sequence is a human donor with chronic lymphocytic leukemia. The CDR3 sequence is CASSAGNRAHEQFF. CDR3 nucleotides: TGTGCCAGCAGCGCCGGTAACAGGGCCCATGAGCAGTTCTTC.